This T cell receptor beta chain was recovered during a study of cytomegalovirus exposure and HLA in healthy donors. Measured with immunoSEQ multiplex PCR; TCRdb has only the in-frame clones, and not every one. The data hold roughly 180,000 clones, with about 80% observed a single time. Findings and caveats of the study: Overall, about 160 TCR beta chains were annotated as cytomegalovirus-associated. According to a later analysis, TCR clusters from the first cohort tended to co-occur in the 120 or so validation repertoires. Specificity for CMV antigens was confirmed in vitro for a few of the CMV-associated chains.

As concerns this clone: The target antigen is unknown.

Germline CDR1 and CDR2: SGHTA and FQGNSA. With 3 bases clipped from V and 6 bases from J, the junction kept 5 bases outside the gene matches. CDR3 length: 14 amino acids. This sequence originates from a man between 18 and 29 years old in good health and CMV-seropositive. This chain uses TRBV7-2 with TRBJ1-5; TRBD1 matches at 7 bases. Sequenced sample: PBMCs. Here the CDR3 DNA reads TGTGCCAGCAGCTTGGACAGGACGAGTCAGCCCCAGCATTTT. Translating gives CASSLDRTSQPQHF.